Reported below is one TCR beta chain. Its specificity is unknown. The PCR employed 60 Vbeta primers together with 13 Jbeta primers. The method was immunoSEQ multiplex PCR; TCRdb's version includes in-frame clones alone and lacks a portion of them. The sample carries roughly 180,000 clones, about 77% recorded once. J lost 7 bases, V lost 6 bases, and 6 bases had no gene match. This CDR3 has 14 residues. Germline V gene lookup returns CDR1 MDHEN and CDR2 SYDVKM. These data belong to a study of cytomegalovirus exposure and HLA in healthy donors. Study findings and constraints: Beyond CMV serostatus, there was no information to go on about immune exposure.

The V gene is TRBV28, the J gene TRBJ1-4; 9 nucleotides agree with TRBD1. This receptor was identified in a female donor in good health and CMV-seronegative. Sequences were obtained from PBMCs. CDR3 nucleotides: TGTGCCAGCAGCCGGGGACAGGGTGGTGAAAAACTGTTTTTT. Its translation: CASSRGQGGEKLFF.